This T cell receptor (beta chain) was identified during a study of Ad26.COV2.S vaccination and SARS-CoV-2 variants. As for this clone: The antigen remains undetermined.

Broader study findings: Spike-specific CD8+ and CD4+ T cell responses reportedly showed substantial breadth after vaccination. Among vaccine recipients, spike-specific TCR breadth exceeded that of placebo recipients. Vaccine and placebo recipients had comparable breadth of non-spike TCRs.

Germline V gene lookup returns CDR1 MDHEN and CDR2 SYDVKM. Trimming cost V 2 bases and J 0 bases, with 5 bases left between them. The CDR3 spans 14 residues. Assay used: immunoSEQ multiplex PCR; TCRdb lists only in-frame clones, some missing. The sample includes thousands of clones, 80% to 85% of them seen just once. The TCR comes from a human donor who had recovered from COVID-19. The source material was peripheral blood, sampled after recovery from COVID-19. V is TRBV28 and J is TRBJ1-3; D not certain. The CDR3 reads CASSLQTSGNTIYF. CDR3 in DNA: TGTGCCAGCAGTTTACAGACCTCTGGAAACACCATATATTTT.